This TCR beta chain was sequenced for a study of neurological immune-mediated disorders. A 10-nucleotide random UMI tagged transcripts in template-switch 5'RACE cDNA synthesis. MiXCR was run by TCRdb on the 5' RACE reads, yielding one entry per CDR3 protein. The sample has under 80,000 distinct CDR3 sequences; 5.2% are singletons. In this sample, this clonotype turned up many times. Trimming removed 0 bases from V and 1 base from J, with 4 bases in between. CDR3 size: 13 residues. The germline gives CDR1 SGHRS, CDR2 YFSETQ. The chain carries TRBV5-1 and TRBJ1-1, with D unclear. The specimen was PBMCs. The sequence was collected from a woman in her thirties with multiple sclerosis. As DNA, the CDR3 is TGCGCCAGCAGCTTGGGAAGGAACACTGAAGCTTTCTTT. This codes for CASSLGRNTEAFF.